The 13 T cell receptor beta chains below come from one sample, sequenced in a study of CD8+ T cells in alopecia areata. TCR sequencing used cDNA made by reverse transcription of extracted RNA. Method: immunoSEQ multiplex PCR; TCRdb's copy keeps in-frame clones and lacks some. The repertoire holds approximately 91,000 clones, with less than 50% as singletons. Sequenced input: CD4+ T cells sorted from blood. The receptors here all came from a human donor with alopecia areata.

V is TRBV28 and J is TRBJ2-2; D unclear. V shed 6 bases and J shed 7 bases, with 9 bases lying between them. CDR1 is MDHEN, CDR2 SYDVKM, per germline. The CDR3 spans 12 residues. CDR3 nucleotides: TGTGCCAGCAGCCCCACTATCGGGGAGCTGTTTTTT. Its protein is CASSPTIGELFF.

This rearrangement joins TRBV30 to TRBJ2-7, with D perhaps matching TRBD1 (6 bases). Trimming stripped 2 bases from V and 2 bases from J, with 13 bases between. In germline, CDR1 is GTSNPN, CDR2 SVGIG (reference sequence). The CDR3 is made up of 14 amino acids. This CDR3 reads CAWSQQGYPYEQYF. CDR3 DNA sequence: TGTGCCTGGAGTCAACAGGGATACCCCTACGAGCAGTACTTC.

The J gene is TRBJ1-1, the V gene TRBV19; D unclear. CDR1 is LNHDA and CDR2 is SQIVND in the germline V gene (reference sequence). Deletions cut 6 bases from V and 8 bases from J, with 13 bases between. The CDR3 length is 12 residues. As DNA, the CDR3 is TGTGCCAGTAGCAACGTTCCGTCCGAAGCTTTCTTT. It specifies CASSNVPSEAFF.

This clone was seen a handful of times. Other DNA sequences in the same sample also yield this CDR3. The J gene is TRBJ2-1, the V gene TRBV30; D is unclear. CDR3 length: 12 amino acids. Trimming took off 3 bases at V and 2 bases at J, with 5 bases between the two ends. Germline V CDR1 and CDR2: GTSNPN, SVGIG (reference sequence). The DNA of the CDR3 is TGTGCCTGGAGCTGGGCCTACAATGAGCAGTTCTTC. It translates to CAWSWAYNEQFF. Using reference TRBV30 and TRBJ2-1 for the parts outside the CDR3, the full variable domain is SQTIHQWPATLVQPVGSPLSLECTVEGTSNPNLYWYRQAAGRGLQLLFYSVGIGQISSEVPQNLSASRPQDRQFILSSKKLLLSDSGFYLCAWSWAYNEQFFGPGTRLTVL.

In this sample, this clone turned up a few times. The chain uses TRBV4-3 and TRBJ2-3; 8 bases align to TRBD2. Germline CDR1 is LGHNA and CDR2 is YSLEER. This CDR3 is built from 16 residues. V shed 1 base, J shed 6 bases, and the junction held 9 bases outside the gene matches. CDR3 protein: CASSQGSGRGQDTQYF. Here the CDR3 DNA reads TGCGCCAGCAGCCAAGGGTCCGGGAGGGGTCAGGATACGCAGTATTTT.

The rearrangement links TRBV11-2 to TRBJ2-1; D gene uncertain. The CDR3 runs 14 residues. The germline CDR1 and CDR2 sequences are SGHAT and FQNNGV. Trimming cost V 5 bases and J 3 bases, with 11 bases left between them. The CDR3 loop reads CASSPLIIYNEQFF. The CDR3, as DNA: TGTGCCAGCAGCCCTCTTATCATCTACAATGAGCAGTTCTTC.

In its sample, this clone was seen a few times. The V call is TRBV28, the J call TRBJ2-1, with 15 bases identical to TRBD2. The length of the CDR3 is 15 residues. Germline CDR1 MDHEN, CDR2 SYDVKM. With 11 bases clipped from V and 10 bases from J, the junction kept 12 bases outside the gene matches. CDR3 residues: CAARTRTSGRAEQFF. The CDR3 DNA is TGTGCCGCACGAACACGGACTAGCGGGAGGGCCGAGCAGTTCTTC. Filled out from reference TRBV28 and TRBJ2-1, the complete variable domain reads DVKVTQSSRYLVKRTGEKVFLECVQDMDHENMFWYRQDPGLGLRLIYFSYDVKMKEKGDIPEGYSVSREKKERFSLILESASTNQTSMYLCAARTRTSGRAEQFFGPGTRLTVL.

This clone was observed a few times. As DNA, the CDR3 is TGCAGCGTACTACAGGGGTCCTACGAGCAGTACTTC. This codes for CSVLQGSYEQYF. The V call is TRBV29-1, the J call TRBJ2-7; 7 bases are shared with TRBD1. The CDR3 is made up of 12 amino acids. With V trimmed by 6 bases and J by 1 base, 3 bases remained unmatched. Germline V gives CDR1 SQVTM, CDR2 ANQGSEA.

The CDR3 coding sequence is TGTGCCAGCACCGAGTCTAGCGGGAGGATCCACGAGCAGTACTTC. Encoded protein: CASTESSGRIHEQYF. The rearrangement uses TRBV7-9 and TRBJ2-7, with TRBD2 matching over 11 bases. The V gene end was trimmed by 7 bases and the J gene end by 5 bases; junction bases not matched to a gene: 10. The germline CDR1 and CDR2 sequences are SEHNR and FQNEAQ (reference sequence). This CDR3 comprises 15 residues. Variable domain in full (rest from reference TRBV7-9 and TRBJ2-7): DTGVSQNPRHKITKRGQNVTFRCDPISEHNRLYWYRQTLGQGPEFLTYFQNEAQLEKSRLLSDRFSAERPKGSFSTLEIQRTEQGDSAMYLCASTESSGRIHEQYFGPGTRLTVT.

As for this clone: Other DNA sequences within the sample encode an identical CDR3. V gene TRBV30 combines with J gene TRBJ2-7; D is unclear. CDR1 GTSNPN and CDR2 SVGIG come from the germline V gene (reference sequence). This CDR3 spans 12 amino acids. V was clipped by 0 bases and J by 3 bases, with 6 bases between them. The CDR3 is CAWSVGSYEQYF. The CDR3 DNA reads TGTGCCTGGAGTGTGGGTAGCTACGAGCAGTACTTC.

This clone was counted between two and nine times. The rearrangement uses TRBV14 and TRBJ2-5; D gene unclear. The CDR3 loop spans 13 amino acids. From germline, CDR1 is SGHDN and CDR2 FVKESK. Trimming left V 2 bases short and J 5 bases short, with 9 bases between. CDR3 loop: CASSQLLGETQYF. CDR3 sequence (DNA): TGTGCCAGCAGCCAACTGTTAGGGGAGACCCAGTACTTC. Full variable domain (remainder filled in from reference TRBV14 and TRBJ2-5): EAGVTQFPSHSVIEKGQTVTLRCDPISGHDNLYWYRRVMGKEIKFLLHFVKESKQDESGMPNNRFLAERTGGTYSTLKVQPAELEDSGVYFCASSQLLGETQYFGPGTRLLVL.

In this sample, this clone turned up a few times. The DNA for the CDR3 is TGTGCCAGCAGCATGGGACTAGCGGAAAGCTACGAGCAGTACTTC. The encoded protein is CASSMGLAESYEQYF. V gene TRBV11-2 combines with J gene TRBJ2-7; TRBD2 matches at 11 bases. The CDR3 consists of 15 residues. Trimming cost V 5 bases and J 3 bases; bases outside gene matches: 6. CDR1 SGHAT and CDR2 FQNNGV come from the germline V gene.

The chain recombines TRBV2 with TRBJ2-3, with TRBD1 identical over 8 bases. The germline gives CDR1 SNHLY, CDR2 FYNNEI. The CDR3 consists of 16 residues. V was pared by 6 bases and J by 2 bases, with 10 bases of the junction left unmatched. The CDR3 DNA reads TGTGCCAGCAGCGTCGAGCAGGGGGCCTTCACAGATACGCAGTATTTT. Translated, it gives CASSVEQGAFTDTQYF.